A single sample is the source of the 4 T cell receptor beta chains below, sequenced in a study of shared clonotypes between healthy human individuals. This table comes from immunoSEQ multiplex PCR, and its TCRdb copy is limited to in-frame clones, with some not included. The sample consists of around 2.3 million clones, 95% of them appearing once. The source material was naive CD4+ T cells sorted from blood. The sample's subset: CD45RA+ positively selected. The receptors here all came from a man between 18 and 29 years old in good health.

The chain recombines TRBV10-3 with TRBJ2-1, with 9 bases aligning to TRBD1. In germline, CDR1 is ENHRY, CDR2 SYGVKD. The CDR3 loop spans 13 amino acids. The J segment lost 5 bases and the V segment lost 9 bases, leaving 5 bases of the junction unmatched. In DNA form, the CDR3 reads TGTGCCATGGGGACAGGGACCCACAATGAGCAGTTCTTC. Translated: CAMGTGTHNEQFF.

The chain links TRBV5-1 to TRBJ1-2; D is possibly TRBD1 (6 bases). CDR3 size: 14 residues. V shed 0 bases and J shed 6 bases, with 12 bases lying between them. The germline V gene has CDR1 SGHRS and CDR2 YFSETQ. This chain's CDR3 is CASSLGRSGDGYTF. The CDR3 DNA is TGCGCCAGCAGCTTGGGTCGGTCAGGGGATGGCTACACCTTC.

This clone came up once. The rearrangement links TRBV6-4 to TRBJ2-1; 11 bases align to TRBD2. Germline CDR1 reads MRHNA; CDR2 reads SNTAGT. V lost 3 bases and J lost 6; bases outside the gene matches: 7. The CDR3 consists of 16 residues. The CDR3 region is CASSEITSGGTNEQFF. For the CDR3, the DNA is TGTGCCAGCAGTGAAATTACTAGCGGGGGAACCAATGAGCAGTTCTTC.

This rearrangement joins TRBV19 to TRBJ2-2, with unresolved D. CDR1 and CDR2 (germline): LNHDA, SQIVND (reference sequence). The CDR3 consists of 15 residues. V was cut by 7 bases and J by 6 bases, with 18 bases left in between. The CDR3 nucleotides are TGTGCCAGTACCTCACCGGGCAGAACGTCCGGGGAGCTGTTTTTT. As protein: CASTSPGRTSGELFF.